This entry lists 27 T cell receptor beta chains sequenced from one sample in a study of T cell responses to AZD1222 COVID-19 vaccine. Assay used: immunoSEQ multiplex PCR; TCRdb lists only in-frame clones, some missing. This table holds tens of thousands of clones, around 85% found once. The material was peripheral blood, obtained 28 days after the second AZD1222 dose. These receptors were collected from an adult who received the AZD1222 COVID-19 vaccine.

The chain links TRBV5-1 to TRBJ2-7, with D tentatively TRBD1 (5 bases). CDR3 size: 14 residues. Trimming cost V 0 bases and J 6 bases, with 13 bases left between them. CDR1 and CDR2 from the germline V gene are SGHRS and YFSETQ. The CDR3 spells CASSLAWAGPEQYF. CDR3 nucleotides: TGCGCCAGCAGCTTGGCATGGGCAGGGCCCGAGCAGTACTTC.

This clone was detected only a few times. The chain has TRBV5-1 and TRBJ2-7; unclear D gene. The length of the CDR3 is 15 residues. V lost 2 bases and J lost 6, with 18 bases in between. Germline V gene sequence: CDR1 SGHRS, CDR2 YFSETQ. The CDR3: CASSLLTLGTGEQYF. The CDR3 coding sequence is TGCGCCAGCAGCTTATTGACCTTAGGAACGGGCGAGCAGTACTTC. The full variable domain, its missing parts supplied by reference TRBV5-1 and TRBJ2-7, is KAGVTQTPRYLIKTRGQQVTLSCSPISGHRSVSWYQQTPGQGLQFLFEYFSETQRNKGNFPGRFSGRQFSNSRSEMNVSTLELGDSALYLCASSLLTLGTGEQYFGPGTRLTVT.

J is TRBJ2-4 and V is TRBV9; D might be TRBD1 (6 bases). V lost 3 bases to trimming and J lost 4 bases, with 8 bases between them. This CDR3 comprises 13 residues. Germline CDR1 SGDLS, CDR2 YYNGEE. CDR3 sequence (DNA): TGTGCCAGCAGCGGGGACAATAAAAACATTCAGTACTTC. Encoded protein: CASSGDNKNIQYF.

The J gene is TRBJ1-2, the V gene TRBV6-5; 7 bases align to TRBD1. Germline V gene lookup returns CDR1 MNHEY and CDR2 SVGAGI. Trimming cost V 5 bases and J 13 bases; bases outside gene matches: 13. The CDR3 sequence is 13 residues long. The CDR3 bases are TGTGCCAGCAGTACACCGACAGGGTCCGGAGCCACCTTC. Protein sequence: CASSTPTGSGATF.

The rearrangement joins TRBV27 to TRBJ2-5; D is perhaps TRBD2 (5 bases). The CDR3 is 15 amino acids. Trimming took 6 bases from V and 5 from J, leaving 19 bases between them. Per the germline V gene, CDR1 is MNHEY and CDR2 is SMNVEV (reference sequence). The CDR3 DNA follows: TGTGCCAGCAGCTTGCGGCGAGGGTTTGGGGAGACCCAGTACTTC. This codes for CASSLRRGFGETQYF.

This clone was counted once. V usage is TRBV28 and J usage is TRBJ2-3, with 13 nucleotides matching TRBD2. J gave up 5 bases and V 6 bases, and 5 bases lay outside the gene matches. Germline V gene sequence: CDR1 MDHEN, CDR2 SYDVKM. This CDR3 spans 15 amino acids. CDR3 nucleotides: TGTGCCAGCAGCACTAGCGGGGGGGCAATAGATACGCAGTATTTT. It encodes CASSTSGGAIDTQYF.

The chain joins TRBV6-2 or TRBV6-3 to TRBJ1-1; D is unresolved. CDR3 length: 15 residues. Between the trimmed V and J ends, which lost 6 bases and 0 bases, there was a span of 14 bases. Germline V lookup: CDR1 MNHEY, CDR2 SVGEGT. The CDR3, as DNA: TGTGCCAGCAGCAACGGGAACAGCCTGAACACTGAAGCTTTCTTT. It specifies CASSNGNSLNTEAFF.

CDR3 region: CASSFQIGTVDTQYF. CDR3 sequence (DNA): TGTGCCAGCAGCTTCCAAATCGGGACGGTAGATACGCAGTATTTT. The rearrangement links TRBV13 to TRBJ2-3; D possibly uses TRBD1 or TRBD2 (5 bases each). This CDR3 contains 15 residues. Per the germline V gene, CDR1 is PRHDT and CDR2 is FYEKMQ (reference sequence). V was pared by 3 bases and J by 5 bases, with 15 bases between.

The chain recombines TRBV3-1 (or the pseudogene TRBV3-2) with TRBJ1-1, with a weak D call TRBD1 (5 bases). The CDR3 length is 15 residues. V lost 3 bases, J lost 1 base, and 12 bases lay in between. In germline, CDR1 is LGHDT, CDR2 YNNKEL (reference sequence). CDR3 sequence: CASSQYGAGNTEAFF. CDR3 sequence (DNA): TGTGCCAGCAGCCAGTATGGGGCGGGGAACACTGAAGCTTTCTTT.

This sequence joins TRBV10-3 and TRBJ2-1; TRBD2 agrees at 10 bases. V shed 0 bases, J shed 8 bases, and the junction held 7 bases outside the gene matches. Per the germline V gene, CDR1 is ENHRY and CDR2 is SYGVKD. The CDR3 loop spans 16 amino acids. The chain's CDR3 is CAISESSSGGGDEQFF. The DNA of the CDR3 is TGTGCCATCAGTGAGTCGTCTAGCGGGGGAGGCGATGAGCAGTTCTTC.

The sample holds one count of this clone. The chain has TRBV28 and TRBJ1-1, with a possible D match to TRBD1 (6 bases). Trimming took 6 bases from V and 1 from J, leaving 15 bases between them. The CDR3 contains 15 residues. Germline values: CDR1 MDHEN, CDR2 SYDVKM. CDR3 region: CASSKQGGGNTEAFF. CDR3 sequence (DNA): TGTGCCAGCAGCAAACAGGGTGGAGGGAACACTGAAGCTTTCTTT.

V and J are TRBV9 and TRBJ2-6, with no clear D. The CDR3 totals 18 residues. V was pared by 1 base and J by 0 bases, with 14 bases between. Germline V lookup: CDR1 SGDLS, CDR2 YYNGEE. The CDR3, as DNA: TGTGCCAGCAGCGTACAAAAGGTCCTCAGCTCTGGGGCCAACGTCCTGACTTTC. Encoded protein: CASSVQKVLSSGANVLTF.

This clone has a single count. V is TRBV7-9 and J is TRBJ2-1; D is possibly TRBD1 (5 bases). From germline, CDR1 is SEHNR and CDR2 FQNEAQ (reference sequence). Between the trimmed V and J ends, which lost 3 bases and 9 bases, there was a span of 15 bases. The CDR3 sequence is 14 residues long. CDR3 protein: CASSFPTDWGEQFF. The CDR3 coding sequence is TGTGCCAGCAGCTTCCCGACAGATTGGGGTGAGCAGTTCTTC.

CDR3 in amino acids: CASSLDLFYGYTF. The CDR3 nucleotides read TGTGCCAGCAGCTTAGATCTATTCTATGGCTACACCTTC. The chain is built from TRBV11-2 and TRBJ1-2; D is unclear. The CDR3 has 13 amino acids. With 0 bases removed from V and 4 bases from J, the gap between germline ends came to 6 bases. Per germline, CDR1 SGHAT and CDR2 FQNNGV.

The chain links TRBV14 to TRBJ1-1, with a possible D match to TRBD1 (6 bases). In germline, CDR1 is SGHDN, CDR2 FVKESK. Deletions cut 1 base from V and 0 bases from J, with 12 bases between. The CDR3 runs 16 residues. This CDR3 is CASSQALTGLNTEAFF. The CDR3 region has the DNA TGTGCCAGCAGCCAAGCATTGACAGGATTGAACACTGAAGCTTTCTTT.

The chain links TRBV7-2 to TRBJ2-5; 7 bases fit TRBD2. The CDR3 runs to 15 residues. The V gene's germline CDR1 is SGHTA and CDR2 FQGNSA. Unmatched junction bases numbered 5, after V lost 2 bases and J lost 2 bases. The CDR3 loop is CASSLSPSGQETQYF. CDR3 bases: TGTGCCAGCAGCTTAAGCCCTAGCGGACAAGAGACCCAGTACTTC.

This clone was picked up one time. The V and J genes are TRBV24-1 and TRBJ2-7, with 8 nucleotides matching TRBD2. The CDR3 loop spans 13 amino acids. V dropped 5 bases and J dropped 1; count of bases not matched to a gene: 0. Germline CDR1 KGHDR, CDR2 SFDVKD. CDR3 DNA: TGTGCCACCAGTGCGGGGGGGTCCTACGAGCAGTACTTC. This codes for CATSAGGSYEQYF.

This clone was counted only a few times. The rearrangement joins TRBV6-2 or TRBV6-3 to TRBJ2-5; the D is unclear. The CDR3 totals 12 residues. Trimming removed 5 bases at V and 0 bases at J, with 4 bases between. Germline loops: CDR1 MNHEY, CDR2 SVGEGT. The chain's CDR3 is CASSTDQETQYF. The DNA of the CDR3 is TGTGCCAGCAGTACCGACCAAGAGACCCAGTACTTC.

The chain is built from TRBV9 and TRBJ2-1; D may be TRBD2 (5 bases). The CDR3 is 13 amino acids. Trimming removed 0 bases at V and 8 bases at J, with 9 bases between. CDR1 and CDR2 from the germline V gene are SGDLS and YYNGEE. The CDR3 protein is CASSVVGRDEQFF. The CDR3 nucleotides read TGTGCCAGCAGCGTAGTCGGGCGGGATGAGCAGTTCTTC.

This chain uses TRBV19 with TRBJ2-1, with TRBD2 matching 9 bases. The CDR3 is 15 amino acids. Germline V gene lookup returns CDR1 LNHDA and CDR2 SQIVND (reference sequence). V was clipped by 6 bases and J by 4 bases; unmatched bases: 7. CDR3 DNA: TGTGCCAGTAGCCTCAGACTAGCGGCTTACAATGAGCAGTTCTTC. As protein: CASSLRLAAYNEQFF.

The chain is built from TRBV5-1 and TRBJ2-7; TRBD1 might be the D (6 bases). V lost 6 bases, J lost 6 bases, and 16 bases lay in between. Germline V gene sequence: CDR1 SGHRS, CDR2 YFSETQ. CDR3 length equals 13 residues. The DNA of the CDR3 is TGCGCCAGCAAACTAAAGGGGGTAGGCGAGCAGTACTTC. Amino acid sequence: CASKLKGVGEQYF.

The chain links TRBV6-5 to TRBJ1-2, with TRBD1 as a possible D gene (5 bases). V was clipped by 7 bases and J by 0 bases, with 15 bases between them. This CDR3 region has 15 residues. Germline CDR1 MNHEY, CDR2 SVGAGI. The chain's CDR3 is CASTVDSYSNYGYTF. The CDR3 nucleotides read TGTGCCAGCACCGTTGACAGTTACTCTAACTATGGCTACACCTTC.

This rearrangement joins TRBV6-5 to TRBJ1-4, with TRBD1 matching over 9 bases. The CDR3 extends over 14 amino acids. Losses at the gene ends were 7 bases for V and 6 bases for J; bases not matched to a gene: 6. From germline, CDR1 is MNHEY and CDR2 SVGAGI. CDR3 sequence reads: CASTRDRAHEKLFF. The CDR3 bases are TGTGCCAGCACCCGGGACAGGGCGCATGAAAAACTGTTTTTT.

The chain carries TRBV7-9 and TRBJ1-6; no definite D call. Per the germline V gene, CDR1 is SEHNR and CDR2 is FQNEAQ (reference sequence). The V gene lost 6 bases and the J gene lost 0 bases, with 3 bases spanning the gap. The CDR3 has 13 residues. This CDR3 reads CASRSSYNSPLHF. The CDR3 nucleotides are TGTGCCAGCAGGAGCTCCTATAATTCACCCCTCCACTTT.

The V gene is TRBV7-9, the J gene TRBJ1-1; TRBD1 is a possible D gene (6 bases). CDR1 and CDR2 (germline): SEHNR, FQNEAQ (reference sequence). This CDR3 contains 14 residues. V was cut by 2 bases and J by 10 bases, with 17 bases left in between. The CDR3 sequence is CASSLSRGPQGAFF. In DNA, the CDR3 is TGTGCCAGCAGCTTATCCAGGGGCCCTCAGGGAGCTTTCTTT.

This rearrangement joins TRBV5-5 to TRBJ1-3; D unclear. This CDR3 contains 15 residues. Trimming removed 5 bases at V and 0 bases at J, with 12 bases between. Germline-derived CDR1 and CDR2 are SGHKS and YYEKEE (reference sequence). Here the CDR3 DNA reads TGTGCCAGCAGAATCGCCCCGCTCTCTGGAAACACCATATATTTT. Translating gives CASRIAPLSGNTIYF.

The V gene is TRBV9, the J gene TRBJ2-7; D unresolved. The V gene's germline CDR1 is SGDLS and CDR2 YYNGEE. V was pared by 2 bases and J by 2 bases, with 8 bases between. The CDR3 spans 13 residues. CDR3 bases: TGTGCCAGCAGCGTTGCCGAACCCTACGAGCAGTACTTC. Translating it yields CASSVAEPYEQYF. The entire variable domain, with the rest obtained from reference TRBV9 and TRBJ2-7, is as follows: DSGVTQTPKHLITATGQRVTLRCSPRSGDLSVYWYQQSLDQGLQFLIQYYNGEERAKGNILERFSAQQFPDLHSELNLSSLELGDSALYFCASSVAEPYEQYFGPGTRLTVT.